Reported below is one T cell receptor (beta chain). Compared with the rest of its sample, this clonotype is large (0.1 to 1%). Which antigen it targets is not known. No much larger clone exists at a distance of one base, and base qualities are not known. The sample belongs to a study (dated by TCRdb to 2016 to 2017). Regarding the complete study: Human CD8+ TCR repertoires recognizing immunodominant viral antigens were characterized by means of sequence and structural analyses. Overall study outcomes, separate from this receptor: Reports indicated that CD8+ TCR repertoires specific to different immunodominant viral antigens were highly diverse and distinct from one another.

Sequencing took place on an Illumina HiSeq 2500. Starting from the raw public reads, TCRdb applied fastp trimming at Q25, assembled clones with MiXCR and retained in-frame beta chains. Rows with one shared CDR3 protein collapse into an entry with the most common genes and DNA. The sample table holds about a thousand distinct CDR3 sequences, of which approximately 24% were seen once. The ten most abundant clones make up 35% to 40% of the sample. V and J are truncated by 5 bases and 7 bases respectively, leaving an intervening sequence of 18 bases. From the cysteine up to the phenylalanine, the CDR3 has a length of 15 residues. Only the CDR3 region is kept as DNA, spanning 45 bases read in frame from base 1. Per the germline V gene (reference sequence), LGHDT is the CDR1 and YNNKEL is the CDR2.

The TCR was taken from a male donor. Source material: CD8+ T cells (not recorded whether cultured). The chain is assembled from TRBV3-1 and TRBJ2-4; D gene: possibly TRBD1, on 6 matching bases. At the DNA level, the sequence is TGTGCCAGCAGCACAAATCCCGACAGGTCCAACATTCAGTACTTC. Its translation is CASSTNPDRSNIQYF.